The entry below gives a single TCR beta chain sequence along with its context. The antigen it recognizes is unknown. No base quality values were provided; no much bigger clone lies one nucleotide off. The data were obtained in a study of blood T cell repertoires in COVID-19 (dated by TCRdb to about 2020). Turning to the overall study: Samples covering the acute and convalescent phases of COVID-19 were provided by collaborators in the United States, Italy and Spain. Where HLA class I and class II types were available, the types were taken from metadata supplied by the sample provider, not from assay-based typing. Deeply sampled blood TCRbeta repertoires from subjects exposed to, actively infected with, or recovered from COVID-19 were included in the dataset. The material from the prospective study consisted of cDNA or gDNA derived from T cells, B-cell-depleted T cells, or PBMCs. Samples came from the ongoing ImmuneRACE study (first 160 participants) plus 1,254 subjects from 6 global collaborators. The repertoires were made available in a free public database intended to serve as a resource for research on the immune response to SARS-CoV-2. A de-identified subject ID, COVID-19 status, age in years and sex were almost always included in the sample metadata.

Collaborating institutions collected whole blood in K2EDTA tubes following their own protocols. Collaborator samples were shipped for TCRbeta analysis as frozen whole blood, isolated PBMCs, or DNA extracted from either sample type. Results the study describes overall, beyond this receptor: The amount of clinical and demographic metadata varied by source and participant and was provided uncurated.

The immunoSEQ Assay, a bias-controlled multiplex PCR, was used to amplify TCRbeta CDR3 regions from genomic DNA. Processing in the source paper ran as follows. Within the assay, amplification of reference gene primers was used to estimate how many nucleated cells each sample contained. To quantify the absolute abundance of each unique TCRbeta CDR3 rearrangement, sequence reads were collapsed and filtered. Productive Simpson clonality was computed per sample as the square root of Simpson's diversity index over productive rearrangements. The source is immuneACCESS, and TCRdb retained only in-frame sequences with V and J called. Part of the clones is not carried over; for the studies checked, unresolved V genes explain less than half of this, and the remainder is unexplained. That table is the source of V, J and clone size, and D and trimming were worked out from the DNA. This sample comprises over 35,000 clones, 90% of them detected only once. The ten top clones hold 15% to 20% of the sample.

CDR1 and CDR2 were assigned from the germline V gene as MNHEY and SVGAGI. Reading from cysteine to phenylalanine, the CDR3 counts 14 amino acids. The only DNA kept is the CDR3, 42 bases in frame from the first base. V is trimmed back by 5 bases and J by 2 bases, and the junction contains 3 bases that no gene match accounts for. The rearrangement combines TRBV6-5 with TRBJ1-5; 7 central nucleotides agree with TRBD1. The source material was peripheral blood. This receptor was identified in a man between 65 and 80 years old with active COVID-19. CDR3 region: CASSLTGGNQPQHF. The nucleotide sequence reads as follows: TGTGCCAGCAGTCTCACAGGGGGCAATCAGCCCCAGCATTTT.